The next 10 T cell receptor beta chains were all read from a single sample in a study of cytomegalovirus exposure and HLA in healthy donors. Use of 60 Vbeta and 13 Jbeta primers characterized the PCR. TCRdb's table, derived via immunoSEQ multiplex PCR, lists solely in-frame clones and lacks some. The data contain 130,000 to 150,000 clones, under 80% of them singletons. The specimen was PBMCs. These TCRs come from a woman aged 45-60 years in good health and CMV-seropositive.

This clone has a handful of counts. The chain carries TRBV13 and TRBJ2-1; D possibly corresponds to TRBD1 (6 bases). There are 14 residues in the CDR3. V was pared by 5 bases and J by 7 bases, with 15 bases between. Germline CDR1 is PRHDT and CDR2 is FYEKMQ (reference sequence). In DNA form, the CDR3 reads TGTGCCAGCAGCCCTGAAGACAGGCAGAATGAGCAGTTCTTC. Translating gives CASSPEDRQNEQFF.

This clone has only a few counts. The CDR3: CATSRDRRVVGEQYF. CDR3 sequence (DNA): TGTGCCACCAGCAGAGATCGCAGGGTAGTGGGCGAGCAGTACTTC. The rearrangement joins TRBV15 to TRBJ2-7, with a possible D match to TRBD1 (5 bases). CDR3 length: 15 amino acids. V gave up 0 bases and J gave up 6 bases, with 15 bases separating them. From germline, CDR1 is LNHNV and CDR2 YYDKDF (reference sequence).

The chain combines TRBV27 with TRBJ2-7, with TRBD2 as a possible D gene (6 bases). The germline V gene encodes CDR1 MNHEY and CDR2 SMNVEV (reference sequence). The CDR3 length is 14 residues. V gave up 6 bases and J gave up 2 bases, with 14 bases separating them. CDR3 residues: CASSARGAPYEQYF. The CDR3 DNA is TGTGCCAGCAGCGCTCGCGGGGCCCCCTACGAGCAGTACTTC.

The rearrangement uses TRBV5-1 and TRBJ1-2; 7 bases match TRBD1. The CDR3 spans 15 residues. Per germline, CDR1 SGHRS and CDR2 YFSETQ. J was trimmed by 1 base and V by 3 bases; bases with no gene match: 6. The CDR3 protein is CASSSTGSLNYGYTF. As DNA, the CDR3 is TGCGCCAGCAGCTCGACAGGGAGCCTTAACTATGGCTACACCTTC.

This chain connects TRBV7-8 to TRBJ1-1, with D hard to call. Trimming stripped 0 bases from V and 7 bases from J, with 6 bases between. CDR1 is SGHVS and CDR2 is FQNEAQ in the germline V gene. CDR3 length equals 12 residues. In nucleotides, the CDR3 is TGTGCCAGCAGCTTAGCGCGGGGTGAAGCTTTCTTT. Translated: CASSLARGEAFF.

DNA for the CDR3: TGTGCCAGCAGACTAGACGGGGGGGCCAAGCAGTACTTC. Its protein is CASRLDGGAKQYF. V usage is TRBV2 and J usage is TRBJ2-7; TRBD2 matches at 8 bases. The CDR3 is 13 amino acids. Germline V gene lookup returns CDR1 SNHLY and CDR2 FYNNEI. J gave up 8 bases and V 6 bases, and 9 bases lay outside the gene matches. Looking up the rest from reference TRBV2 and TRBJ2-7 gives the full variable domain: EPEVTQTPSHQVTQMGQEVILRCVPISNHLYFYWYRQILGQKVEFLVSFYNNEISEKSEIFDDQFSVERPDGSNFTLKIRSTKLEDSAMYFCASRLDGGAKQYFGPGTRLTVT.

This sequence joins TRBV7-2 and TRBJ2-7, with D tentatively TRBD2 (5 bases). From germline, CDR1 is SGHTA and CDR2 FQGNSA. The CDR3 runs 17 residues. Trimming shortened V by 1 base and J by 5 bases, and 21 bases separated the two germline ends. DNA of the CDR3: TGTGCCAGCAGCTTAGGGTTTGTGCCGGGAAGGGTCGACGAGCAGTACTTC. Translation: CASSLGFVPGRVDEQYF. The full variable domain, rest sourced from reference TRBV7-2 and TRBJ2-7, is GAGVSQSPSNKVTEKGKDVELRCDPISGHTALYWYRQSLGQGLEFLIYFQGNSAPDKSGLPSDRFSAERTGGSVSTLTIQRTQQEDSAVYLCASSLGFVPGRVDEQYFGPGTRLTVT.

The rearrangement links TRBV23-1 to TRBJ2-7, with D uncertain. TRBV23-1 is an ORF, with its function uncertain. With 0 bases removed from V and 1 base from J, the gap between germline ends came to 13 bases. The CDR3 length is 16 residues. The CDR3 region is CASSQSAPPWSYEQYF. CDR3 DNA sequence: TGCGCCAGCAGTCAATCGGCCCCCCCATGGTCCTACGAGCAGTACTTC.

The chain joins TRBV6-5 to TRBJ1-2; D gene uncertain. Deletions cut 4 bases from V and 2 bases from J, with 5 bases between. CDR1 and CDR2 from the germline V gene are MNHEY and SVGAGI. This CDR3 is 12 amino acids long. CDR3 region: CASSSGNYGYTF. The CDR3 bases are TGTGCCAGCAGTTCAGGAAACTATGGCTACACCTTC.

Regarding this clone: The sample has other DNA sequences that encode this CDR3 too. V and J are TRBV19 and TRBJ1-5; D call uncertain. The CDR3 runs to 12 residues. The V gene lost 6 bases and the J gene lost 2 bases, with 5 bases spanning the gap. CDR1 and CDR2 from the germline V gene are LNHDA and SQIVND (reference sequence). CDR3: CASSQGNQPQHF. CDR3 DNA: TGTGCCAGTAGCCAGGGCAATCAGCCCCAGCATTTT.